Below are 2 T cell receptor beta chains sequenced from a single sample in a study of blood T cell repertoires in COVID-19. Using immunoSEQ multiplex PCR, the repertoire was profiled, and TCRdb retains in-frame clones only, with some absent. The sample shows approximately 50,000 clones, approximately 90% of them seen only once. The sequencing input was peripheral blood. The receptors were sampled from a man between 65 and 79 years old with acute or convalescent COVID-19.

V is TRBV7-2 and J is TRBJ1-1, with D perhaps matching TRBD1 (5 bases). Germline V lookup: CDR1 SGHTA, CDR2 FQGNSA. Trimming took off 5 bases at V and 3 bases at J, with 10 bases between the two ends. This CDR3 comprises 13 residues. In nucleotides, the CDR3 is TGTGCCAGCAGCCCTCAGGGTCACACTGAAGCTTTCTTT. It specifies CASSPQGHTEAFF.

The rearrangement links TRBV6-2 or TRBV6-3 to TRBJ2-3; D not resolved. Germline V gives CDR1 MNHEY, CDR2 SVGEGT. V was pared by 7 bases and J by 6 bases, with 17 bases between. This CDR3 is 14 amino acids long. CDR3 coding DNA: TGTGCCAGCAACCCAAGGATCGAGCGCGATACGCAGTATTTT. It codes for CASNPRIERDTQYF.